The following is a T cell receptor beta chain sequence with its context. Its specificity is unknown. CDR1 SGHRS and CDR2 YFSETQ come from the germline V gene. The CDR3 covers 13 residues. The ends lost 4 bases at V and 1 base at J; junction bases unmatched: 2. The sample originates from a study of cytomegalovirus exposure and HLA in healthy donors. This PCR relied on a set of 60 Vbeta primers and 13 Jbeta primers. Profiling relied on immunoSEQ multiplex PCR, and the TCRdb table lists in-frame clones only, not all of them. In all, the sample yields 95,000 to 150,000 clones. General observations from the study: A missense variant in DCLRE1C was later tied to TCR beta V- and J-gene trimming. Fewer N-insertions (relative to the roughly 610-donor mean) were reportedly seen in an Asian-associated ancestry cluster in a later analysis.

The donors (healthy individuals) were bone marrow donors. This TCR derives from a man aged 25-45 years in good health and CMV-seronegative. The chain uses TRBV5-1 and TRBJ2-7; 7 bases align to TRBD2. The sample taken for sequencing was PBMCs. Here the CDR3 DNA reads TGCGCCAGCAGCCCGGGAGGTTCCTACGAGCAGTACTTC. It is translated as CASSPGGSYEQYF.